These 13 T cell receptor beta chains came from one sample sequenced in a study of shared clonotypes between healthy human individuals. The table came from immunoSEQ multiplex PCR; TCRdb's copy has only in-frame clones and leaves some out. The table shows 900,000 to 1,200,000 clones, with around three quarters occurring only once. Source material: memory CD4+ T cells from PBMCs. As to subset: CD45RA-negative fraction. Every receptor here comes from a man in his late teens or twenties in good health. Some clones in this sample may be carry-over from other donors' samples.

The V and J genes are TRBV14 and TRBJ1-5; D possibly corresponds to TRBD1 (5 bases). CDR1 and CDR2 from the germline V gene are SGHDN and FVKESK. V shed 7 bases and J shed 2 bases, with 12 bases lying between them. CDR3 length: 14 residues. DNA for the CDR3: TGTGCCAGCAAGTTGGGGCGGGGCAATCAGCCCCAGCATTTT. It yields the protein CASKLGRGNQPQHF.

V usage is TRBV18 and J usage is TRBJ1-2; D is possibly TRBD1 (5 bases). The germline V gene encodes CDR1 KGHSH and CDR2 LQKENI. V was pared by 6 bases and J by 4 bases, with 12 bases between. The CDR3 has 13 amino acids. CDR3 region: CASSLRVPYGYTF. DNA of the CDR3: TGTGCCAGCTCCCTCAGGGTACCCTATGGCTACACCTTC.

The genes are TRBV28 and TRBJ1-5; D remains unclear. The CDR3 totals 13 residues. Trimming removed 6 bases at V and 5 bases at J, with 11 bases between. Germline V lookup: CDR1 MDHEN, CDR2 SYDVKM. CDR3 DNA: TGTGCCAGCAGGTGGTCGGAAGATCAGCCCCAGCATTTT. As protein: CASRWSEDQPQHF. The full variable domain, in which reference TRBV28 and TRBJ1-5 provide the parts outside the CDR3, is DVKVTQSSRYLVKRTGEKVFLECVQDMDHENMFWYRQDPGLGLRLIYFSYDVKMKEKGDIPEGYSVSREKKERFSLILESASTNQTSMYLCASRWSEDQPQHFGDGTRLSIL.

The rearrangement links TRBV5-1 to TRBJ2-3, with no clear D. The CDR3 is 15 residues long. Looked up from germline, CDR1 is SGHRS and CDR2 is YFSETQ. Trimming removed 2 bases at V and 2 bases at J, with 12 bases between. CDR3 nucleotide sequence: TGCGCCAGCAGCTTAATTAACACCATCACAGATACGCAGTATTTT. Its translation: CASSLINTITDTQYF. Using reference TRBV5-1 and TRBJ2-3 for the parts outside the CDR3, the full variable domain is KAGVTQTPRYLIKTRGQQVTLSCSPISGHRSVSWYQQTPGQGLQFLFEYFSETQRNKGNFPGRFSGRQFSNSRSEMNVSTLELGDSALYLCASSLINTITDTQYFGPGTRLTVL.

Written as DNA, the CDR3 is TGTGCCGGGAATCATACGGGGAACATTCAGTACTTC. Translated: CAGNHTGNIQYF. The J gene is TRBJ2-4, the V gene TRBV19, with D maybe TRBD2 (5 bases). The germline CDR1 and CDR2 sequences are LNHDA and SQIVND (reference sequence). The CDR3 has 12 residues. Deletions cut 11 bases from V and 7 bases from J, with 15 bases between.

CDR3 DNA sequence: TGCGCCAGCAGCTTAGAGTCCCCTCTCGAGCAGTACTTC. It encodes CASSLESPLEQYF. The rearrangement uses TRBV5-1 and TRBJ2-7; D ambiguous. The CDR3 extends over 13 amino acids. Germline values: CDR1 SGHRS, CDR2 YFSETQ. V lost 2 bases, J lost 6 bases, and 12 bases lay in between.

On this clone itself: The junction departs from germline at one end; a sequencing error may be responsible. This sequence joins TRBV10-3 and TRBJ2-3; TRBD2 matches 8 bases. The CDR3 contains 13 residues. Looked up from germline, CDR1 is ENHRY and CDR2 is SYGVKD. CDR3 DNA sequence: TGCTCCTCTGAGGCTAGCGGGTCGGATACGCAGTATTTT. Protein product: CSSEASGSDTQYF.

This clone came up once. This chain links TRBV18 with TRBJ2-5, with 15 bases matching TRBD2. CDR3 length: 16 residues. Germline V gene lookup returns CDR1 KGHSH and CDR2 LQKENI. V was clipped by 4 bases and J by 7 bases; unmatched bases: 7. CDR3 nucleotide sequence: TGTGCCAGCTCACGGACTAGCGGGAGGGCCAAAGGGACCCAGTACTTC. Protein product: CASSRTSGRAKGTQYF.

This clone was seen a single time. The gene calls are TRBV5-6 and TRBJ1-3, with 9 bases that match TRBD1. The trim removed 0 bases at V and 2 bases at J, leaving 6 bases unmatched. This CDR3 is 17 amino acids long. Germline lookup yields CDR1 SGHDT and CDR2 YYEEEE. The CDR3 DNA reads as TGTGCCAGCAGCTTGGTGACACAGGGGGCGCCTGGAAACACCATATATTTT. This gives the protein CASSLVTQGAPGNTIYF.

For this clone: With a far larger clone one base away, a read error is the likely cause. This chain connects TRBV5-3 to TRBJ1-3; no clear D. Being an ORF, TRBV5-3 has a function that is uncertain. The CDR3 runs 15 residues. V lost 8 bases, J lost 0 bases, and 15 bases lay in between. The CDR3 reads CASSQKLDSGNTIYF. As DNA, the CDR3 is TGTGCCAGCAGCCAAAAATTAGACTCTGGAAACACCATATATTTT.

This clone showed up just a few times. J is TRBJ1-3 and V is TRBV9; D unresolved. The V gene's germline CDR1 is SGDLS and CDR2 YYNGEE. There are 13 residues in the CDR3. V was clipped by 3 bases and J by 4 bases, with 8 bases between them. In DNA, the CDR3 is TGTGCCAGCAGCGGGACTTTGGGAAACACCATATATTTT. Residues: CASSGTLGNTIYF.

This rearrangement joins TRBV7-3 to TRBJ1-1; perhaps TRBD1 as D (6 bases). The germline V and J ends were trimmed by 5 bases and 0 bases, with 10 bases remaining between them. Looked up from germline, CDR1 is SGHTA and CDR2 is FQGTGA. This CDR3 spans 14 amino acids. The CDR3 DNA reads as TGTGCCAGCAGCCTCGACAGGCTGAACACTGAAGCTTTCTTT. Protein sequence: CASSLDRLNTEAFF.

This clone was picked up a small number of times. The chain joins TRBV7-6 to TRBJ1-1, with D unresolved. CDR1 and CDR2 from the germline V gene are SGHVS and FNYEAQ. Between the trimmed V and J ends, which lost 5 bases and 5 bases, there was a span of 12 bases. CDR3 length: 13 amino acids. The CDR3 DNA reads TGTGCCAGCAGCGCGACTGGTTGGACTGAAGCTTTCTTT. Translation: CASSATGWTEAFF.